The clone carrying this T cell receptor (beta chain) showed up many times. Its cognate antigen is unknown. Fresh peripheral blood, around 10 ml of it, supplied the PBMCs. The data were obtained in a study of T cells in Graves' hyperthyroidism and ophthalmopathy. Whole-study findings and limits: In blood, most of the thyroid clonotypes expanded above 0.001 were also present.

Amplified TCR beta CDR3 regions came from RNA transcripts. RT-PCR in the first round (using the HTBI primer set) targeted the TCR CDR3. Each CDR3 protein is one row after TCRdb ran MiXCR on the multiplex PCR reads. Of around 620,000 distinct CDR3 sequences in the sample, more than 13% were seen once. The ends lost 6 bases at V and 5 bases at J; junction bases unmatched: 12. This CDR3 has 16 residues. CDR1 is MNHNS and CDR2 is SASEGT in the germline V gene. The origin of this receptor is a young woman with Graves' ophthalmopathy. The gene calls are TRBV6-1 and TRBJ2-3; 9 bases agree with TRBD1. The sample was blood. CDR3: CASRTLTGGFKDTQYF. The CDR3 DNA is TGTGCCAGCAGGACGTTGACAGGGGGATTCAAAGATACGCAGTATTTT.